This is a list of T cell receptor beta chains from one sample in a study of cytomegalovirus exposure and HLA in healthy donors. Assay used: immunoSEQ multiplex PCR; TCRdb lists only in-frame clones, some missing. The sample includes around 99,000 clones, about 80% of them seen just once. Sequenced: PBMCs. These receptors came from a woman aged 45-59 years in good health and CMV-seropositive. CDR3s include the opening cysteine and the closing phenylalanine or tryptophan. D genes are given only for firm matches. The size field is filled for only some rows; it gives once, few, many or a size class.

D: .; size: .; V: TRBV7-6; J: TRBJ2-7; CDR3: CASSLVNHFSYEQYF; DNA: TGTGCCAGCAGCTTAGTTAACCACTTCTCCTACGAGCAGTACTTC
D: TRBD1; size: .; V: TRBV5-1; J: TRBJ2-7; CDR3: CASSASGTGNEQYF; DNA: TGCGCCAGCAGCGCCTCCGGGACAGGGAACGAGCAGTACTTC
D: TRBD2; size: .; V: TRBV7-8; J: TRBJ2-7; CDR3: CASSSLGGRVYEQYF; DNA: TGTGCCAGCAGCTCCTTGGGAGGGAGGGTCTACGAGCAGTACTTC
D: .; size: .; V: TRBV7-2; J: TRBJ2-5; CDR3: CASSWDGERQETQYF; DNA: TGTGCCAGCAGCTGGGATGGGGAGCGGCAAGAGACCCAGTACTTC
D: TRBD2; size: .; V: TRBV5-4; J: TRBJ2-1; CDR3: CASSLGVAGGDNEQFF; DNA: TGTGCCAGCAGCTTGGGGGTAGCGGGAGGGGACAATGAGCAGTTCTTC
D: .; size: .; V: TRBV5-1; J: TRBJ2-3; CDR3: CASSSTGGGPGEAQYF; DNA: TGCGCCAGCAGCTCTACTGGCGGGGGCCCCGGAGAGGCGCAGTATTTT
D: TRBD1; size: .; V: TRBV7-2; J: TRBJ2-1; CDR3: CASGQGQTNYNEQFF; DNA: TGTGCCAGCGGCCAGGGACAGACGAACTACAATGAGCAGTTCTTC
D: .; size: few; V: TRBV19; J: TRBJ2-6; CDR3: CASSSLDWTYSGANVLTF; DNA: TGTGCCAGTAGCTCCCTCGACTGGACATACTCTGGGGCCAACGTCCTGACTTTC
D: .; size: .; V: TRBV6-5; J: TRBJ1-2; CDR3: CASSFPGFYGYTF; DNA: TGTGCCAGCAGTTTTCCCGGGTTCTATGGCTACACCTTC
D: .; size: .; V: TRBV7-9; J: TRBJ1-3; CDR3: CASSLAFSSGNTIYF; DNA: TGTGCCAGCAGCCTAGCGTTTAGCTCTGGAAACACCATATATTTT
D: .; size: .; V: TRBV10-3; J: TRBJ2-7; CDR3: CAISVRQGHEQYF; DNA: TGTGCCATCAGTGTGCGGCAGGGCCACGAGCAGTACTTC